Given below is one TCR beta chain in context. This clonotype was detected a few times. The antigen it recognizes is unknown. Base quality data are lacking; no much larger clone is found one base away. The instrument was an Illumina NovaSeq 6000. TCRalpha and TCRbeta cDNA libraries were built by 5'RACE with constant-segment primers, adding sample barcodes and unique molecular identifiers. RNA was extracted from every sample with Trizol reagent. Libraries were amplified in two PCR steps, with a second sample barcode and Illumina TruSeq adapters added in the second step. The libraries were sequenced on an Illumina NovaSeq using 2 x 150 bp paired-end reads. The authors processed their data as follows. Reads were demultiplexed and collapsed into UMI-guided consensus sequences with migec v1.2.7. With mixcr v2.1.11, UMI consensuses were aligned to TRA and TRB V and J templates and assembled into clonotypes. Expanded or contracted clonotypes were those called significant by both edgeR and NoisET, with noise models trained on biological replicates. For edgeR calls, the thresholds were a false discovery rate-adjusted p below 0.01 and a log2 fold-change of 1. As an exploratory analysis of dynamics, PCA with hierarchical clustering was applied to max-normalized trajectories of the 1000 most abundant clonotypes. The CD4 or CD8 phenotype of responding clones was assigned using the separately sequenced CD4+ and CD8+ repertoires. TCRdb passed the public sequencing reads through fastp at Q25 and MiXCR, retaining productive beta sequences. Identical CDR3 proteins give one entry, which carries the most common genes and DNA. These V and J calls derive from TCRdb rather than the authors' analysis. Here the sample has about 320,000 distinct CDR3 sequences; approximately 14% occur a single time. Clones ranked in the top ten supply approximately 22% of the sample.

The data were taken from a study of T-cell memory formation after mild COVID-19 (dated by TCRdb to the early 2020s). Background for the entire study: TCR sequence clusters from the two donors were largely donor specific. The cohort was made up of two young adult volunteers, one female and one male, who were previously healthy. In a couple of donors, T-cell clones that expanded and contracted after mild COVID-19 were followed by sequencing TCRalpha and TCRbeta repertoires longitudinally.

PBMCs were isolated by Ficoll-Paque density gradient centrifugation. The CDR3 covers 15 residues, taking in both the cysteine and the phenylalanine. Only the CDR3 DNA is retained, 45 bases long and in frame from the first base. At the junction V is shortened by 0 bases and J by 6 bases, with 12 bases in between. The germline V gene provides CDR1 SGHRS and CDR2 YFSETQ. Overall study outcomes, separate from this receptor: Some responding clones were found in pre-infection memory, which suggests that pre-existing cross-reactive memory T cells took part in the SARS-CoV-2 response. From day 15 to 85, contracting clones showed balanced CD4/CD8 phenotypes, whereas a second wave of clones that expanded from day 15 to 37 leaned towards CD4+. The second-wave clones that peaked on day 37 were not confirmed to be SARS-CoV-2 specific. The study covered only two mild cases, and larger cohorts including severe cases with pre-infection samples were considered necessary. Contracting CD4+ clones turned up mainly in the CM and EM memory subsets, whereas EMRA was where CD8+ clones were enriched.

The clonotype comes from a man younger than 35 who had mild COVID-19 (a few samples of this study predate the infection). The sample titles of this study are shuffled in the database, so cell type and time point are left out; the donor was told from shared clones. Sequenced: PBMCs or a T cell subset sorted from them (not recorded which). Here the chain combines TRBV5-1 and TRBJ2-2, with the D gene too uncertain to name. CDR3 protein: CASSLVPANPGELFF. The DNA reads TGCGCCAGCAGCTTGGTCCCGGCAAACCCCGGGGAGCTGTTTTTT.